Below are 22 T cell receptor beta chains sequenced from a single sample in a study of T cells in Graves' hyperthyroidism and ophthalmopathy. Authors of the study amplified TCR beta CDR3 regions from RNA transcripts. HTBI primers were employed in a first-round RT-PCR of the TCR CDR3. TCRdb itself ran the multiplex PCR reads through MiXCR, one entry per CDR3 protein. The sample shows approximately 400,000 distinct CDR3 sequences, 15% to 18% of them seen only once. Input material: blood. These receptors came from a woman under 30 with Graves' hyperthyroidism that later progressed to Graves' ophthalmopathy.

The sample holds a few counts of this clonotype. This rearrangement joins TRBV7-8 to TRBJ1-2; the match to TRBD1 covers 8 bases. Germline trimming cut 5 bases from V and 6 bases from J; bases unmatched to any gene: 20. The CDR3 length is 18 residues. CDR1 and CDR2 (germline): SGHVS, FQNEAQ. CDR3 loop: CASSPYVLHRGTGDGYTF. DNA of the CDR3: TGTGCCAGCAGCCCTTACGTACTTCACAGGGGGACGGGGGATGGCTACACCTTC.

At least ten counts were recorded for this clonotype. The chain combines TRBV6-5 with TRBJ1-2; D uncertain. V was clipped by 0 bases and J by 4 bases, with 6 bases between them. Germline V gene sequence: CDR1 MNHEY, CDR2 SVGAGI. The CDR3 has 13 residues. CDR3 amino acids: CASSYSQTYGYTF. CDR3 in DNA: TGTGCCAGCAGTTACTCACAGACCTATGGCTACACCTTC.

The CDR3 reads CASSMLLKGAEQFF. CDR3 nucleotide sequence: TGTGCCAGCAGTATGTTGTTAAAAGGGGCCGAGCAGTTCTTC. This chain connects TRBV25-1 to TRBJ2-1; D is possibly TRBD1 (5 bases). CDR3 size: 14 residues. The V end was cut by 5 bases, the J end by 10 bases, with 18 bases between. From germline, CDR1 is MGHDK and CDR2 SYGVNS.

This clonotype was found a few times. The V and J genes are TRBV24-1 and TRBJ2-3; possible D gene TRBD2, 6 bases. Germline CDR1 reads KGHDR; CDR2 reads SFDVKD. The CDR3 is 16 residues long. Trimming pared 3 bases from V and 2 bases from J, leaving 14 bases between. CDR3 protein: CATSDGDSRFTDTQYF. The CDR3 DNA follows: TGTGCCACCAGTGATGGGGACTCACGTTTCACAGATACGCAGTATTTT.

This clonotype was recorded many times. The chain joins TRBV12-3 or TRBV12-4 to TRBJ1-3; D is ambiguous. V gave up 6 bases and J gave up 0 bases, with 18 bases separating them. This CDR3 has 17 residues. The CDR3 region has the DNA TGTGCCAGCAGGGGAAGAGGCCCGACGGTCTCTGGAAACACCATATATTTT. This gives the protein CASRGRGPTVSGNTIYF.

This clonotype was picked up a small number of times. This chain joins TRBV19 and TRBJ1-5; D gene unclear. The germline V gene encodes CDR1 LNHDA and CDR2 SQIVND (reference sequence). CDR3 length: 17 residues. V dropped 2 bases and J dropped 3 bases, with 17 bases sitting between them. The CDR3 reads CASSISTAPDTNQPQHF. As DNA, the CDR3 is TGTGCCAGTAGTATATCAACGGCCCCCGATACCAATCAGCCCCAGCATTTT.

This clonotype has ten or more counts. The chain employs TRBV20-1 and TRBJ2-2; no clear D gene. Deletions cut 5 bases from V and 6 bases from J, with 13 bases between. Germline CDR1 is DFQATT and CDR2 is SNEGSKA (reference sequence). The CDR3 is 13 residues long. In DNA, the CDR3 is TGCAGTGCTCCCGCCCCACCCCCCGGGGAGCTGTTTTTT. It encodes CSAPAPPPGELFF.

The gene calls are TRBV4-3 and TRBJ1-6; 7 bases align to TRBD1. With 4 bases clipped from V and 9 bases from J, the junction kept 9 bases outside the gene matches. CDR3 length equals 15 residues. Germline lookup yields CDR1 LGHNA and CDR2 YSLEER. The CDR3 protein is CASSRGQVGGSPLHF. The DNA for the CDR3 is TGCGCCAGCAGCCGTGGACAGGTCGGAGGTTCACCCCTCCACTTT.

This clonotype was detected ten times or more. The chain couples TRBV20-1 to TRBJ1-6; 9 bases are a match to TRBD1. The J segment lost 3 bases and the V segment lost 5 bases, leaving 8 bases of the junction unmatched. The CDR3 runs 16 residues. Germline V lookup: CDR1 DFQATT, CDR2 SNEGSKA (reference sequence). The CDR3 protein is CSAAPGTGRYNSPLHF. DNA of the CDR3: TGCAGTGCTGCGCCCGGGACAGGGCGCTATAATTCACCCCTCCACTTT.

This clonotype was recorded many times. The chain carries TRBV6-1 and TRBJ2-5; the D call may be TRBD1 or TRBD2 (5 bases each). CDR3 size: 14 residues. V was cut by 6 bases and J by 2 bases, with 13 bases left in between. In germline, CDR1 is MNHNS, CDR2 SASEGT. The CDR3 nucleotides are TGTGCCAGCAGGCCGGGACGATCACAAGAGACCCAGTACTTC. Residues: CASRPGRSQETQYF.

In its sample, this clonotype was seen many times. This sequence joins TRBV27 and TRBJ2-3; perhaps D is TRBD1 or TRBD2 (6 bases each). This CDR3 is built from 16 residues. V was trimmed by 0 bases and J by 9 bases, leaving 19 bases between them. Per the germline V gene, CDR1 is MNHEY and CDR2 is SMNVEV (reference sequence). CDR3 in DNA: TGTGCCAGCAGTTTATCGTGGGGGGCGGAGGAAAACACGCAGTATTTT. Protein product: CASSLSWGAEENTQYF.

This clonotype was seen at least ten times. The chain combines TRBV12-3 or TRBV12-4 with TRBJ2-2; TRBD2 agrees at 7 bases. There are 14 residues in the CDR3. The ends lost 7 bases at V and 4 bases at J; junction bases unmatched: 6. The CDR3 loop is CASISRLATGELFF. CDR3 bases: TGTGCCAGCATCTCACGACTAGCCACCGGGGAGCTGTTTTTT.

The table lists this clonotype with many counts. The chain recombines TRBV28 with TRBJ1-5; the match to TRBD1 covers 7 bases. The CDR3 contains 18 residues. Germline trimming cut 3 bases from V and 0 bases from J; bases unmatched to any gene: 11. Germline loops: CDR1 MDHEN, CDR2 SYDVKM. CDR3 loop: CASSLDRYQLYSNQPQHF. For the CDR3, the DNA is TGTGCCAGCAGTTTGGACAGGTATCAGCTATATAGCAATCAGCCCCAGCATTTT.

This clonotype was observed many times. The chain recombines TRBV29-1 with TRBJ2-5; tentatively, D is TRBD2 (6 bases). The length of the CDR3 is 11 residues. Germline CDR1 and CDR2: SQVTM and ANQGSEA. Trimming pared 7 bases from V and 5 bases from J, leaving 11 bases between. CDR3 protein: CSAERGETQYF. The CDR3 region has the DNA TGCAGCGCAGAACGGGGGGAGACCCAGTACTTC.

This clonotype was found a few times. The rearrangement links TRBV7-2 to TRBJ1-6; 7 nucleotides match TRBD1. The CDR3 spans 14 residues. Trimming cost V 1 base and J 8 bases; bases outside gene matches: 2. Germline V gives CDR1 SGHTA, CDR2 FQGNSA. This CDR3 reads CASSLDRGHSPLHF. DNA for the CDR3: TGTGCCAGCAGCTTAGACAGGGGTCATTCACCCCTCCACTTT.

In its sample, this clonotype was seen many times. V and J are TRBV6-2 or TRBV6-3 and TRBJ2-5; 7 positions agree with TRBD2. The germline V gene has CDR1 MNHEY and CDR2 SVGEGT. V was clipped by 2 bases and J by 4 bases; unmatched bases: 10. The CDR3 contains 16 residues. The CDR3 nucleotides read TGTGCCAGCAGTTACACGGGGGGAGTTGAGGGAGAGACCCAGTACTTC. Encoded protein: CASSYTGGVEGETQYF.

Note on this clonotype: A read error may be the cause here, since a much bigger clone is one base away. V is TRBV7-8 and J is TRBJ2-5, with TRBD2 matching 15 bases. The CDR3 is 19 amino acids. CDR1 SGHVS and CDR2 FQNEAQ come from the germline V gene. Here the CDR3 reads CAGSFPGLAGGGTQETQYF. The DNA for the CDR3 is TGTGCCGGCAGCTTTCCGGGACTAGCGGGAGGCGGGACTCAAGAGACCCAGTACTTC.

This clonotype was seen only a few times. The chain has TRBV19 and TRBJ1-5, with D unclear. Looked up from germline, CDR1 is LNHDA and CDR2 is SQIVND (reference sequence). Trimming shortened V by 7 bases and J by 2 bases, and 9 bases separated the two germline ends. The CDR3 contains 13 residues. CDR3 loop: CASNYQGNQPQHF. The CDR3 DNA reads TGTGCCAGTAATTACCAGGGCAATCAGCCCCAGCATTTT.

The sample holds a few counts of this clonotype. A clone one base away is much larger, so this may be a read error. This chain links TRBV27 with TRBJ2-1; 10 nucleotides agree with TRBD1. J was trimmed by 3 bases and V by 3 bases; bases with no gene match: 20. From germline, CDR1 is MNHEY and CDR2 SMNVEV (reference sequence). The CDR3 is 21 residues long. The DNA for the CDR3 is TGTGCCAGCAGTTTGGGCCCCACCGGGACAGGGGAGAATATCAACTACAATGAGCAGTTCTTC. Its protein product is CASSLGPTGTGENINYNEQFF.

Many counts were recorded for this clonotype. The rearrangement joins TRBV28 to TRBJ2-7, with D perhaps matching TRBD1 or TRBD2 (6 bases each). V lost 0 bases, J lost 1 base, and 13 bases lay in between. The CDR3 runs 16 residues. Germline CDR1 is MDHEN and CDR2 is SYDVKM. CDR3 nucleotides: TGTGCCAGCAGTTTATGGGGGGGCAGCAAGTCCTACGAGCAGTACTTC. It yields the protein CASSLWGGSKSYEQYF.

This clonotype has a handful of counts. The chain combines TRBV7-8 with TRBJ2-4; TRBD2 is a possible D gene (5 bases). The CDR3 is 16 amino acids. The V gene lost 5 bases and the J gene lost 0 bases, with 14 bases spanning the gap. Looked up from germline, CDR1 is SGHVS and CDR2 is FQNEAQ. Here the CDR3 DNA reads TGTGCCAGCAGCCCGGCGGGCCAGCTAGCCAAAAACATTCAGTACTTC. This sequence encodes CASSPAGQLAKNIQYF.

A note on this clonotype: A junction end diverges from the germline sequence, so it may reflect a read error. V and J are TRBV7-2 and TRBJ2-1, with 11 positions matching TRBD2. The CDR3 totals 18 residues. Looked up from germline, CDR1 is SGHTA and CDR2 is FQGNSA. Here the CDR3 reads CASRRYIAGGGSYNERFF. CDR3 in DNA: TGTGCCAGCAGGAGGTATATAGCGGGGGGGGGCTCCTACAATGAGCGGTTCTTC.